These 31 T cell receptor beta chains share one sample of origin, sequenced in a study of identical twins. TCRdb re-called the 5' RACE reads with MiXCR, one entry per CDR3 protein. Of 1.5 million to 2 million distinct CDR3 sequences in the sample, about 31% were seen once. The sequenced sample was cord blood. All receptors derive from a newborn girl in good health.

This clonotype was observed a handful of times. The rearrangement uses TRBV23-1 and TRBJ1-2; D is undetermined. TRBV23-1 is designated an ORF whose function remains uncertain. The ends were cut back, 8 bases at V and 0 bases at J, with 22 bases in the middle. The CDR3 totals 17 residues. Written as DNA, the CDR3 is TGCGCCAGCCTCAAACCCCCGACTTGGATCTCTAACTATGGCTACACCTTC. Protein: CASLKPPTWISNYGYTF.

The V call is TRBV20-1, the J call TRBJ2-7; TRBD2 matches 10 bases. After removal of 6 bases from V and 3 bases from J, the junction contained 8 bases not matched to a gene. The CDR3 is 14 amino acids. From germline, CDR1 is DFQATT and CDR2 SNEGSKA (reference sequence). The CDR3 DNA follows: TGCAGTGCACCCGGACTAGCGGAAGGCTACGAGCAGTACTTC. Its translation: CSAPGLAEGYEQYF.

The chain joins TRBV20-1 to TRBJ2-1; TRBD2 agrees at 13 bases. The germline gives CDR1 DFQATT, CDR2 SNEGSKA (reference sequence). V was pared by 5 bases and J by 6 bases, with 7 bases of the junction left unmatched. There are 15 residues in the CDR3. The CDR3 sequence: CSAVTGLAGSNEQFF. Written as DNA, the CDR3 is TGCAGTGCTGTTACGGGACTAGCGGGATCCAATGAGCAGTTCTTC.

This clonotype was seen more than once but under ten times. The chain is built from TRBV11-1 and TRBJ2-3; D is perhaps TRBD2 (6 bases). V dropped 3 bases and J dropped 2 bases, with 15 bases sitting between them. Germline CDR1 is SGHAT and CDR2 is FQDESV (reference sequence). This CDR3 contains 16 residues. In DNA, the CDR3 is TGTGCCAGCAGCTTCGATGGCGGGATATACACAGATACGCAGTATTTT. Its protein product is CASSFDGGIYTDTQYF.

This clonotype showed up just a few times. The chain couples TRBV6-1 to TRBJ2-3; TRBD2 matches 15 bases. The germline V gene encodes CDR1 MNHNS and CDR2 SASEGT. The CDR3 has 17 residues. With V trimmed by 5 bases and J by 4 bases, 7 bases remained unmatched. Here the CDR3 reads CASSMRTSGRASDTQYF. DNA for the CDR3: TGTGCCAGCAGTATGCGGACTAGCGGGAGGGCCTCAGATACGCAGTATTTT.

The chain combines TRBV3-1 with TRBJ1-5, with TRBD1 matching over 7 bases. V gave up 3 bases and J gave up 7 bases; unmatched junction bases: 6. CDR1 and CDR2 (germline): LGHDT, YNNKEL (reference sequence). The CDR3 is 14 amino acids. CDR3 nucleotide sequence: TGTGCCAGCAGCCAGACAGGGTTACGACAGCCCCAGCATTTT. It yields the protein CASSQTGLRQPQHF.

This chain connects TRBV5-1 to TRBJ2-1; TRBD2 aligns across 10 bases. The DNA end lines up better with TRBJ2-7; the J call may be wrong. Germline V CDR1 and CDR2: SGHRS, YFSETQ. The CDR3 totals 17 residues. The CDR3 bases are TGCGCCAGCAGCTGGGGAAAGCTAGCGGGAGCGGACAATGAGCAGTACTTC. This codes for CASSWGKLAGADNEQYF.

J is TRBJ2-4 and V is TRBV20-1, with 8 bases matching TRBD2. The J segment lost 6 bases and the V segment lost 4 bases, leaving 5 bases of the junction unmatched. This CDR3 region has 13 residues. Germline CDR1 is DFQATT and CDR2 is SNEGSKA (reference sequence). CDR3: CSAIAGLGNIQYF. The CDR3 DNA is TGCAGTGCTATAGCGGGACTGGGAAACATTCAGTACTTC.

The DNA of the CDR3 is TGTGCCAGCAGTTCCGGCGGCACCTATAATTCACCCCTCCACTTT. The encoded protein is CASSSGGTYNSPLHF. The chain recombines TRBV27 with TRBJ1-6, with D hard to call. The length of the CDR3 is 15 residues. V lost 4 bases, J lost 2 bases, and 9 bases lay in between. From germline, CDR1 is MNHEY and CDR2 SMNVEV (reference sequence).

In its sample, this clonotype was seen many times. J is TRBJ2-7 and V is TRBV27; 8 bases align to TRBD1. The CDR3 contains 14 residues. The V segment lost 5 bases and the J segment 4 bases; nucleotides outside the gene matches: 7. Germline loops: CDR1 MNHEY, CDR2 SMNVEV (reference sequence). As DNA, the CDR3 is TGTGCCAGCAGTCCGCGGACAGGGTGGTACGAGCAGTACTTC. Translating it yields CASSPRTGWYEQYF.

In its sample, this clonotype was seen a few times. The gene calls are TRBV5-1 and TRBJ2-6; D call uncertain. This CDR3 spans 16 amino acids. Trimming took 0 bases from V and 0 from J, leaving 7 bases between them. CDR1 is SGHRS, CDR2 YFSETQ, per germline. CDR3 DNA: TGCGCCAGCAGCTTGGGGATTATCTCTGGGGCCAACGTCCTGACTTTC. This translates into CASSLGIISGANVLTF.

There are a few counts of this clonotype. The chain combines TRBV20-1 with TRBJ1-2; D is possibly TRBD1 (6 bases). With 7 bases removed from V and 4 bases from J, the gap between germline ends came to 19 bases. The CDR3 covers 14 residues. Germline loops: CDR1 DFQATT, CDR2 SNEGSKA (reference sequence). The CDR3 sequence is CSVRGGSRTYGYTF. The DNA for the CDR3 is TGCAGTGTTAGGGGGGGGTCCAGAACCTATGGCTACACCTTC.

Note on this clonotype: The junction shows a germline mismatch at one end, possibly a read error. The CDR3 sequence: CASKQRERSAERYF. CDR3 coding DNA: TGTGCCAGCAAACAGCGGGAGAGATCTGCCGAGCGGTACTTC. The rearrangement uses TRBV6-5 and TRBJ2-7, with 8 positions matching TRBD2. Germline CDR1 reads MNHEY; CDR2 reads SVGAGI. This CDR3 spans 14 amino acids.

This clonotype was seen a handful of times. The CDR3 DNA is TGCAGTGCTAGAGGATGGACGGACTCCTACGAGCAGTACTTC. Translated: CSARGWTDSYEQYF. The chain joins TRBV20-1 to TRBJ2-7; D not certain. Trimming removed 1 base from V and 0 bases from J, with 10 bases in between. The germline CDR1 and CDR2 sequences are DFQATT and SNEGSKA (reference sequence). The CDR3 spans 14 residues.

The chain uses TRBV12-3 or TRBV12-4 and TRBJ1-2, with 9 bases identical to TRBD1. The CDR3 is 14 residues long. J gave up 6 bases and V 7 bases, and 9 bases lay outside the gene matches. For the CDR3, the DNA is TGTGCCAGCATCCTCACCGGGACAGGGAATGGCTACACCTTC. Translation gives CASILTGTGNGYTF.

This clonotype was picked up a small number of times. The chain is built from TRBV2 and TRBJ2-3, with 13 bases identical to TRBD2. Germline CDR1 and CDR2: SNHLY and FYNNEI. The CDR3 extends over 17 amino acids. The ends lost 4 bases at V and 6 bases at J; junction bases unmatched: 10. CDR3 in amino acids: CASSGPGTSGVKDTQYF. CDR3 DNA sequence: TGTGCCAGCAGTGGGCCCGGGACTAGCGGGGTCAAGGATACGCAGTATTTT.

The V and J genes are TRBV20-1 and TRBJ1-5; D is undetermined. The CDR3 length is 12 residues. Looked up from germline, CDR1 is DFQATT and CDR2 is SNEGSKA (reference sequence). The germline V and J ends were trimmed by 7 bases and 3 bases, with 10 bases remaining between them. The CDR3 DNA follows: TGCAGTGGTTCGGACCACAATCAGCCCCAGCATTTT. This encodes CSGSDHNQPQHF.

For this clonotype: A read error may produce the germline difference seen at one junction end. The V gene is TRBV20-1, the J gene TRBJ1-2; 8 bases are a match to TRBD1. CDR3 length: 15 residues. Germline V CDR1 and CDR2: DFQATT, SNEGSKA (reference sequence). The CDR3 bases are TGCAGTGCGAGAGATCCGGACAGGGATCTCTATGGCTACACCTTC. This codes for CSARDPDRDLYGYTF.

CDR3 loop: CSALISGYYNEQFF. In nucleotides, the CDR3 is TGCAGTGCTTTGATCAGCGGGTACTACAATGAGCAGTTCTTC. V is TRBV20-1 and J is TRBJ2-1; perhaps TRBD2 as D (6 bases). CDR3 length equals 14 residues. The V end was cut by 5 bases, the J end by 3 bases, with 14 bases between. In germline, CDR1 is DFQATT, CDR2 SNEGSKA (reference sequence).

The chain links TRBV29-1 to TRBJ2-7; 9 bases agree with TRBD1. The V gene end was trimmed by 6 bases and the J gene end by 4 bases; junction bases not matched to a gene: 10. This CDR3 has 14 residues. The germline CDR1 and CDR2 sequences are SQVTM and ANQGSEA. CDR3 coding DNA: TGCAGCGTCGTGAGGACAGGGGCGGTATACGAGCAGTACTTC. This sequence encodes CSVVRTGAVYEQYF.

This clonotype was detected a few times. The J gene is TRBJ2-3, the V gene TRBV6-1; no firm D call. V lost 3 bases and J lost 4, with 8 bases in between. The CDR3 is made up of 13 amino acids. The V gene's germline CDR1 is MNHNS and CDR2 SASEGT. Here the CDR3 reads CASSDPFSDTQYF. The CDR3 DNA reads TGTGCCAGCAGTGACCCCTTTTCAGATACGCAGTATTTT.

The CDR3 region is CASSPTAGGPRNEQFF. The CDR3 DNA reads TGTGCCAGCAGTCCCACCGCGGGGGGGCCGAGGAATGAGCAGTTCTTC. The rearrangement uses TRBV27 and TRBJ2-1, with 9 bases lining up with TRBD2. Germline V gene sequence: CDR1 MNHEY, CDR2 SMNVEV (reference sequence). The J segment lost 7 bases and the V segment lost 5 bases, leaving 12 bases of the junction unmatched. The CDR3 length is 16 residues.

The rearrangement joins TRBV20-1 to TRBJ2-3; a possible D gene is TRBD2 (5 bases). This CDR3 has 16 amino acids. The germline V gene has CDR1 DFQATT and CDR2 SNEGSKA (reference sequence). Trimming left V 0 bases short and J 3 bases short, with 16 bases between. This CDR3 reads CSARDPERSGTDTQYF. The DNA of the CDR3 is TGCAGTGCTAGAGATCCCGAACGGTCGGGGACAGATACGCAGTATTTT.

The rearrangement joins TRBV11-2 to TRBJ2-5, with 7 positions matching TRBD1. CDR1 is SGHAT and CDR2 is FQNNGV in the germline V gene. This CDR3 is built from 16 residues. With V trimmed by 5 bases and J by 6 bases, 15 bases remained unmatched. The CDR3 DNA sequence: TGTGCCAGCAGCGGAAAGCCGGGACAGAGTTTAAAGACCCAGTACTTC. This sequence encodes CASSGKPGQSLKTQYF.

J is TRBJ1-1 and V is TRBV28; maybe TRBD1 (5 bases). The V gene's germline CDR1 is MDHEN and CDR2 SYDVKM. Trimming took 3 bases from V and 6 from J, leaving 14 bases between them. This CDR3 contains 14 residues. The CDR3 is CASSLRPAGSEAFF. The CDR3, as DNA: TGTGCCAGCAGTTTGCGACCCGCAGGGTCTGAAGCTTTCTTT.

This chain joins TRBV4-2 and TRBJ2-1, with a weak D call TRBD1 (5 bases). This CDR3 spans 13 amino acids. CDR1 LGHNA and CDR2 YNFKEQ come from the germline V gene. Trimming pared 1 base from V and 7 bases from J, leaving 8 bases between. The CDR3 DNA is TGTGCCAGCAGCCAAGCCCCAGGGAATGAGCAGTTCTTC. It codes for CASSQAPGNEQFF.

The chain recombines TRBV5-8 with TRBJ1-5; D not certain. The CDR3 sequence is 14 residues long. Germline assignment: CDR1 SGHTS and CDR2 YDEGEE. Trimming removed 1 base from V and 3 bases from J, with 8 bases in between. CDR3 sequence reads: CASSLMALNQPQHF. The CDR3 DNA reads as TGTGCCAGCAGCTTGATGGCACTCAATCAGCCCCAGCATTTT.

The J gene is TRBJ1-1, the V gene TRBV5-1, with D uncertain. In germline, CDR1 is SGHRS, CDR2 YFSETQ. The length of the CDR3 is 16 residues. V shed 5 bases and J shed 1 base, with 18 bases lying between them. CDR3 nucleotides: TGCGCCAGCAGGCCTAATGTCATGCCGCAGAACACTGAAGCTTTCTTT. Its protein product is CASRPNVMPQNTEAFF.

This chain's CDR3 is CASSLVVGVGHSYNEQFF. CDR3 bases: TGCGCCAGCAGCTTGGTCGTGGGGGTGGGCCACTCCTACAATGAGCAGTTCTTC. The chain employs TRBV5-1 and TRBJ2-1, with D perhaps being TRBD1 or TRBD2 (5 bases each). Trimming took off 0 bases at V and 0 bases at J, with 16 bases between the two ends. This CDR3 contains 18 residues. The germline CDR1 and CDR2 sequences are SGHRS and YFSETQ. Drawing the rest from reference TRBV5-1 and TRBJ2-1, the complete variable domain is KAGVTQTPRYLIKTRGQQVTLSCSPISGHRSVSWYQQTPGQGLQFLFEYFSETQRNKGNFPGRFSGRQFSNSRSEMNVSTLELGDSALYLCASSLVVGVGHSYNEQFFGPGTRLTVL.

The V gene is TRBV7-2, the J gene TRBJ2-3; D tentatively reads TRBD1 or TRBD2 (5 bases each). The germline V and J ends were trimmed by 5 bases and 2 bases, with 17 bases remaining between them. Germline V CDR1 and CDR2: SGHTA, FQGNSA. The length of the CDR3 is 16 residues. The CDR3 region is CASSDQGESATDTQYF. The CDR3, as DNA: TGTGCCAGCAGCGATCAAGGGGAGTCCGCCACAGATACGCAGTATTTT.

In regard to this clonotype: One end of the junction fails to match germline, which may point to a read error. The chain uses TRBV28 and TRBJ1-5, with TRBD1 matching 7 bases. Germline-derived CDR1 and CDR2 are MDHEN and SYDVKM. The CDR3 runs 17 residues. The CDR3 loop is CACSLPKPDRGNQPQHF. The CDR3 DNA reads as TGTGCCTGCAGTTTACCTAAGCCCGACAGGGGCAATCAGCCCCAGCATTTT.